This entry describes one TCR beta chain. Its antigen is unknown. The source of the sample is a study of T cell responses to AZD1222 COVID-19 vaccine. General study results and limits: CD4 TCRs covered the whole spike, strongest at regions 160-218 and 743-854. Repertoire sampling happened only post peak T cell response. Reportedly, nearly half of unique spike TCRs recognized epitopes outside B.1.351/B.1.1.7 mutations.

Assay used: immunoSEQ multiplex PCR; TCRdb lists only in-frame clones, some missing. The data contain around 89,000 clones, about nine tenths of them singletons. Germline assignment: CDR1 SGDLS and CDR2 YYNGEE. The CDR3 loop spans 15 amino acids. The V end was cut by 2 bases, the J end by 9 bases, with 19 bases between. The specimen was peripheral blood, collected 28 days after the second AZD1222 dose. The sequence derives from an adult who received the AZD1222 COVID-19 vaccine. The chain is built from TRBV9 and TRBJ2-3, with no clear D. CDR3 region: CASSVRPPDFNTQYF. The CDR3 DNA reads TGTGCCAGCAGCGTCAGGCCCCCCGACTTCAACACGCAGTATTTT.